This TCR beta chain was recorded in a study of cytomegalovirus exposure and HLA in healthy donors. Overall study findings and caveats: Among TCR beta chains, those listed as cytomegalovirus-associated numbered under 200.

Trimming removed 5 bases at V and 3 bases at J, with 11 bases between. The germline V gene has CDR1 LNHDA and CDR2 SQIVND (reference sequence). This CDR3 spans 13 amino acids. Points on this clone: Its antigen is currently unknown.

Donors were ostensibly healthy at sampling, although undocumented immune exposures were probable. PCR amplification relied on 60 Vbeta primers (plus 13 Jbeta primers). The protocol was immunoSEQ multiplex PCR, while the TCRdb copy is restricted to in-frame clones and leaves out a portion. The profile covers approximately 140,000 clones, with around 83% appearing a single time and about 1.2% taken by the ten largest. This chain connects TRBV19 to TRBJ2-7; D remains ambiguous. The clonotype was recovered from a girl aged 2 to 10 in good health and CMV-seronegative. Material for sequencing was PBMCs. CDR3 bases: TGTGCCAGTAGTGCTAACCTCGGCTACGAGCAGTACTTC. Translating it yields CASSANLGYEQYF.